The 7 T cell receptor beta chains below were found in one sample sequenced in a study of T cell responses to AZD1222 COVID-19 vaccine. Assay: immunoSEQ multiplex PCR; the TCRdb copy retains only in-frame clones and omits some. The top ten clones hold 2.4% of a sample with some 90,000 clones, approximately 88% of them seen once. The material sequenced was peripheral blood, taken on day 0 of AZD1222 vaccination. The source is an adult in good health.

The V gene is TRBV7-9, the J gene TRBJ1-4; D gene uncertain. Germline V gene data show CDR1 as SEHNR and CDR2 as FQNEAQ (reference sequence). The CDR3 runs to 15 residues. Trimming removed 5 bases at V and 0 bases at J, with 10 bases between. The CDR3 region is CASSAAMTTNEKLFF. For the CDR3, the DNA is TGTGCCAGCAGCGCCGCAATGACAACTAATGAAAAACTGTTTTTT. The variable domain in full, completed from reference TRBV7-9 and TRBJ1-4, reads DTGVSQNPRHKITKRGQNVTFRCDPISEHNRLYWYRQTLGQGPEFLTYFQNEAQLEKSRLLSDRFSAERPKGSFSTLEIQRTEQGDSAMYLCASSAAMTTNEKLFFGSGTQLSVL.

The chain is built from TRBV2 and TRBJ1-3; D gene unclear. The germline V and J ends were trimmed by 4 bases and 0 bases, with 10 bases remaining between them. The CDR3 runs to 15 residues. Germline CDR1 SNHLY, CDR2 FYNNEI. DNA of the CDR3: TGTGCCAGCAGTGCCGGACCTTACTCTGGAAACACCATATATTTT. It encodes CASSAGPYSGNTIYF.

V and J are TRBV19 and TRBJ1-1, with D possibly matching TRBD1 (5 bases). V was trimmed by 3 bases and J by 2 bases, leaving 16 bases between them. The CDR3 is made up of 16 amino acids. Per germline, CDR1 LNHDA and CDR2 SQIVND (reference sequence). The CDR3 DNA follows: TGTGCCAGTAGTATCGATTCGTGGGGGGGAAACACTGAAGCTTTCTTT. It translates to CASSIDSWGGNTEAFF.

The rearrangement joins TRBV12-3 or TRBV12-4 to TRBJ2-1; the D gene is possibly TRBD1 (6 bases). Trimming cost V 6 bases and J 8 bases, with 14 bases left between them. The CDR3 is 13 amino acids. The CDR3 DNA sequence: TGTGCCAGCAGATACAGGGAAGTGGATGAGCAGTTCTTC. This sequence encodes CASRYREVDEQFF.

This clone was recorded only once. This sequence joins TRBV10-3 and TRBJ1-3; D gene uncertain. Germline lookup yields CDR1 ENHRY and CDR2 SYGVKD. This CDR3 is built from 12 residues. The V end lost 3 bases, the J end lost 0 bases, and 0 bases lay between the germline ends. This chain's CDR3 is CAISDSGNTIYF. The CDR3 DNA sequence: TGTGCCATCAGTGACTCTGGAAACACCATATATTTT.

The chain joins TRBV6-1 to TRBJ2-5, with D tentatively TRBD1 (5 bases). Per the germline V gene, CDR1 is MNHNS and CDR2 is SASEGT. The CDR3 spans 14 residues. Trimming took off 1 base at V and 5 bases at J, with 11 bases between the two ends. Here the CDR3 DNA reads TGTGCCAGCAGTGAAGACGGCAGGGTGGAGACCCAGTACTTC. Amino acid sequence: CASSEDGRVETQYF.

V and J are TRBV6-5 and TRBJ1-2; TRBD1 aligns across 8 bases. V shed 5 bases, J shed 5 bases, and the junction held 10 bases outside the gene matches. CDR1 is MNHEY and CDR2 is SVGAGI in the germline V gene. The CDR3 runs to 15 residues. DNA for the CDR3: TGTGCCAGCAGTATTGGACAGGGAGGGAGGTATGGCTACACCTTC. This translates into CASSIGQGGRYGYTF.